This entry describes one T cell receptor beta chain. This specimen comes from a study of Ad26.COV2.S vaccination and SARS-CoV-2 variants. Study background: A COV1001 Ad26.COV2.S trial-arm participant provided the sample.

The treatment: 15 to 20 received Ad26.COV2.S at low or high dose, single or two shots; about 5 received placebo; per-sample allocation not given. Sampling was performed 63 days after the first vaccine or placebo injection. Produced via immunoSEQ multiplex PCR; TCRdb's table is partial and in-frame only. The sample includes roughly 400,000 clones, 90% of them seen just once. The source of this sequence is a person aged 18-65 years who received the Ad26.COV2.S COVID-19 vaccine or a placebo. This specimen was peripheral blood, taken in a trial of Ad26.COV2.S vaccine versus placebo.

CDR3 in amino acids: CASSFGSPTEQYF. Here the CDR3 DNA reads TGTGCCAGCAGTTTTGGTAGTCCTACCGAGCAGTACTTC. This chain links TRBV6-2 or TRBV6-3 with TRBJ2-7; the D is unclear. With 4 bases removed from V and 6 bases from J, the gap between germline ends came to 13 bases. CDR3 length: 13 amino acids. Germline values: CDR1 MNHEY, CDR2 SVGEGT.